This T cell receptor beta chain was recovered during a study of blood T cell repertoires in COVID-19. Study context: COVID-19 samples collected from the United States, Italy and Spain covered acute and convalescent phases. PBMCs, B-cell-depleted T cells, or T cells provided the cDNA or gDNA that made up the material.

In the original workflow: Nucleated cell number was recorded as an estimate derived from reference gene primer amplification. TCRdb keeps only in-frame clones here, not all; method: immunoSEQ multiplex PCR. V, J and clone size derive from that table, while D and trimming were established from the DNA sequence. The table lists approximately 270,000 clones, just under 90% of them singletons. Two negative PCRs, clearance, or symptom resolution characterized the recovered Cohort 3 donors. The CDR3 runs to 14 residues. V gave up 4 bases and J gave up 8 bases; unmatched junction bases: 6. The germline gives CDR1 SGHKS, CDR2 YYEKEE (reference sequence).

The chain recombines TRBV5-5 with TRBJ1-4, with 9 bases that match TRBD1. The material sequenced was PBMCs or T cells enriched from blood (not recorded which). This TCR came from a woman aged 60-70 years who had recovered from COVID-19. This CDR3 is CASSGGQGNEKLFF. The CDR3 DNA sequence: TGTGCCAGCAGCGGGGGACAGGGTAACGAAAAACTGTTTTTT.